This TCR beta chain appears in the sequencing data of a study of T-cell reconstitution after alpha-beta-depleted transplantation in children. During its preparation, the TCRbeta library received unique molecular identifiers. Each CDR3 protein gets one entry after TCRdb re-called the PCR reads with MiXCR. Of about a million distinct CDR3 sequences listed, about 29% are singletons. The CDR3 is 15 residues long. The V segment lost 4 bases and the J segment 4 bases; nucleotides outside the gene matches: 4. Germline loops: CDR1 SGDLS, CDR2 YYNGEE. The sample here was PBMCs, mostly from graft donor cells, taken 360 days after TCRalphabeta/CD19-depleted stem cell transplant. The source of this sequence is a boy under two years old who had a stem cell transplant for SCID, so the T cells may come from the graft donor. The chain employs TRBV9 and TRBJ1-5; 11 nucleotides align to TRBD1. CDR3 DNA sequence: TGTGCCAGCAGCAGAGGGACAGGGGGAAATCAGCCCCAGCATTTT. Translating it yields CASSRGTGGNQPQHF.